This T cell receptor (beta chain) was found in a study of blood T cells in healthy people across ages. Primed by a sample-barcoded 5' primer and a J-beta primer mix, a second PCR proceeded for roughly 7 to 12 cycles. The authors tagged each cDNA molecule using a template-switch adaptor with 12 random nucleotides. TCRdb called the 5' RACE reads again in MiXCR, with one record for every CDR3 protein. The sample includes about 930,000 distinct CDR3 sequences, under 35% of them seen just once. As to this clonotype: What it binds is not known.

V lost 3 bases, J lost 6 bases, and 7 bases stayed unmatched. Germline V lookup: CDR1 SGHTA, CDR2 FQGNSA. The CDR3 covers 15 residues. Points from the study as a whole: Researchers said unsorted PBMCs prevented a conclusive naive versus antigen-experienced comparison.

These records were also assigned to another study, of T cells of mothers and their children. According to that study: Donation involved three healthy Caucasian mothers and the six children that they had.

The specimen was blood. This sequence originates from a woman aged 40 to 49 in good health. This sequence joins TRBV7-2 and TRBJ1-5, with 8 bases identical to TRBD1. CDR3 sequence: CASSLLAGGGQPQHF. The CDR3 DNA is TGTGCCAGCAGCTTGTTGGCAGGGGGCGGTCAGCCCCAGCATTTT.